This is a list of T cell receptor beta chains from one sample in a study of T cells after yellow fever vaccination. TCRdb re-called the 5' RACE reads through MiXCR, storing one row per CDR3 protein. The repertoire consists of some 9,600 distinct CDR3 sequences, with 4.5% to 5.5% occurring once and the leading ten covering 1.5% to 2%. The sequencing here drew on PBMCs, either bulk or a sorted T-cell subset (CD4+, CD8+, memory, or dextramer-sorted; not recorded which), taken less than 16 days after the first yellow fever vaccination. The receptors originated from a man between 18 and 35 years old who received the YFV17D yellow fever vaccine. Both conserved end residues are part of each CDR3. Each record gives: V gene, clone size, D gene, J gene, CDR3 protein, CDR3 DNA. D genes are given only for firm matches. Clone size is stated in some rows and not others, as once, few, many or a class when expanded.

TRBV6-5	many	-	TRBJ2-7	CASSYKQQPTALYYEQYF	TGTGCCAGCAGTTATAAGCAGCAACCCACGGCCCTCTACTACGAGCAGTACTTC
TRBV20-1	medium-sized	-	TRBJ2-4	CSAKSDKNIQYF	TGCAGTGCTAAGTCAGACAAAAACATTCAGTACTTC
TRBV13	-	TRBD1	TRBJ1-3	CASSSRGTGSSGNTIYF	TGTGCCAGCAGCTCCCGCGGGACAGGGAGTTCTGGAAACACCATATATTTT
TRBV7-2	many	-	TRBJ2-6	CASSLGGSGANVLTF	TGTGCCAGCAGCTTAGGAGGTTCTGGGGCCAACGTCCTGACTTTC
TRBV5-4	many	-	TRBJ1-2	CASSLAGVQGGYTF	TGTGCCAGCAGCTTGGCGGGGGTACAAGGGGGCTACACCTTC
TRBV7-9	many	TRBD1	TRBJ2-2	CASTMTGANTGELFF	TGTGCCAGCACCATGACAGGGGCGAACACCGGGGAGCTGTTTTTT
TRBV7-2	many	-	TRBJ1-1	CASSSGSEAFF	TGTGCCAGCAGCTCCGGCTCTGAAGCTTTCTTT
TRBV2	medium-sized	TRBD1	TRBJ2-7	CASSVGQGAIYEQYF	TGTGCCAGCAGTGTTGGACAGGGGGCGATCTACGAGCAGTACTTC
TRBV28	medium-sized	-	TRBJ2-5	CASRPQGQETQYF	TGTGCCAGCAGGCCCCAGGGCCAAGAGACCCAGTACTTC
TRBV5-4	many	-	TRBJ1-2	CASSLGGNYGYTF	TGTGCCAGCAGCTTGGGGGGAAACTATGGCTACACCTTC
TRBV5-1	many	-	TRBJ1-3	CASSLTANSGNTIYF	TGCGCCAGCAGCTTGACGGCAAACTCTGGAAACACCATATATTTT
TRBV28	medium-sized	-	TRBJ2-4	CASSPGTEIQYF	TGTGCCAGCAGTCCAGGGACTGAGATTCAGTACTTC
TRBV11-2	few	-	TRBJ2-5	CASSLDRMWGAQETQYF	TGTGCCAGCAGCTTAGATCGGATGTGGGGGGCCCAAGAGACCCAGTACTTC
TRBV3-1	-	-	TRBJ1-1	CASCQDNVATGEAFF	TGTGCCTCCTGCCAAGATAATGTGGCTACAGGGGAAGCTTTCTTT
TRBV27	-	-	TRBJ2-5	CASSSFTSSTGTQYF	TGTGCCAGCAGTTCATTTACTAGCTCTACGGGGACCCAGTACTTC
TRBV25-1	medium-sized	-	TRBJ2-2	CASSEYRVSGELFF	TGTGCCAGCAGTGAATATAGGGTTTCCGGGGAGCTGTTTTTT
TRBV5-6	medium-sized	-	TRBJ2-1	CASSFEREQFF	TGTGCCAGCAGCTTCGAGAGGGAGCAGTTCTTC
TRBV6-2/TRBV6-3	medium-sized	TRBD1	TRBJ2-5	CASSYSWQGAETQYF	TGTGCCAGCAGTTACTCGTGGCAGGGGGCGGAGACCCAGTACTTC
TRBV4-3	many	-	TRBJ1-2	CASSQPTHGFGVQANYGYTF	TGCGCCAGCAGCCAACCTACCCATGGGTTCGGGGTCCAAGCTAACTATGGCTACACCTTC
TRBV20-1	medium-sized	TRBD2	TRBJ2-3	CSARGTRSTDTQYF	TGCAGTGCTCGAGGGACTAGAAGCACAGATACGCAGTATTTT
TRBV7-8	many	-	TRBJ1-6	CASSTGTEVNSPLHF	TGTGCCAGCAGCACCGGGACGGAGGTTAATTCACCCCTCCACTTT
TRBV5-3	-	-	TRBJ2-2	CARSLGIFTGELFF	TGTGCCAGGAGCCTTGGGATCTTCACCGGGGAGCTGTTTTTT
TRBV6-2/TRBV6-3	medium-sized	-	TRBJ2-1	CASLLGVGGEQFF	TGTGCCAGCTTGCTCGGGGTCGGGGGTGAGCAGTTCTTC
TRBV3-1	medium-sized	TRBD1	TRBJ1-4	CASSQDRVGEKLFF	TGTGCCAGCAGCCAGGACAGGGTCGGTGAAAAACTGTTTTTT
TRBV7-2	many	-	TRBJ1-1	CASSLSSGNTEAFF	TGTGCCAGCAGCTTATCTTCCGGGAACACTGAAGCTTTCTTT
TRBV12-3/TRBV12-4	medium-sized	-	TRBJ2-7	CASSFRPLDYEQYF	TGTGCCAGCAGTTTCAGGCCCTTGGACTACGAGCAGTACTTC
TRBV19	many	TRBD1	TRBJ1-5	CASRRTGGDQPQHF	TGTGCCAGTAGAAGGACAGGCGGCGATCAGCCCCAGCATTTT
TRBV18	many	-	TRBJ2-5	CASSPPGLALETQYF	TGTGCCAGCTCACCACCGGGTCTGGCTTTAGAGACCCAGTACTTC
TRBV5-1	medium-sized	TRBD1	TRBJ1-5	CASSPTGYNQPQHF	TGCGCCAGCAGCCCGACAGGGTACAATCAGCCCCAGCATTTT
TRBV7-2	medium-sized	-	TRBJ2-3	CASSSTVLGTQYF	TGTGCCAGCAGCTCCACAGTATTAGGGACGCAGTATTTT
TRBV20-1	-	-	TRBJ2-3	CSARVGGDTQYF	TGCAGTGCTAGAGTGGGGGGAGATACGCAGTATTTT
TRBV6-5	many	-	TRBJ1-3	CASSPGYGRGNTIYF	TGTGCCAGCAGTCCAGGATACGGCCGGGGAAACACCATATATTTT
TRBV19	many	TRBD1	TRBJ1-5	CASSLPPGTGPQPQHF	TGTGCCAGTAGTCTTCCACCCGGGACAGGGCCCCAGCCCCAGCATTTT
TRBV5-4	many	TRBD2	TRBJ2-1	CASSLGGGDSYNEQFF	TGTGCCAGCAGCTTGGGCGGGGGGGACTCCTACAATGAGCAGTTCTTC
TRBV28	many	-	TRBJ1-4	CVTRNNEKLFF	TGTGTAACCAGGAATAATGAAAAACTGTTTTTT
TRBV7-2	medium-sized	TRBD2	TRBJ2-1	CASSPRLAGANEQFF	TGTGCCAGCAGCCCCCGACTAGCGGGCGCAAATGAGCAGTTCTTC
TRBV5-1	medium-sized	TRBD1	TRBJ2-2	CASSAGTEAGELFF	TGCGCCAGCAGCGCCGGGACAGAAGCCGGGGAGCTGTTTTTT
TRBV5-4	-	TRBD2	TRBJ2-3	CASSLSGGTDTQYF	TGTGCCAGCAGCTTGTCGGGGGGTACAGATACGCAGTATTTT
TRBV5-1	medium-sized	-	TRBJ2-1	CASSLLSGQSSYNEQFF	TGCGCCAGCAGCTTGCTATCTGGACAGAGCTCCTACAATGAGCAGTTCTTC
TRBV20-1	medium-sized	-	TRBJ1-4	CSALGGPSRGEKLFF	TGCAGTGCGCTGGGGGGGCCTTCGCGAGGCGAAAAACTGTTTTTT
TRBV6-5	medium-sized	-	TRBJ1-5	CASRMSGNQPQHF	TGTGCCAGCAGGATGAGCGGCAATCAGCCCCAGCATTTT
TRBV5-5	-	-	TRBJ2-2	CARSPGIFTGELFF	TGTGCCAGGAGCCCCGGGATCTTCACCGGGGAGCTGTTTTTT
TRBV28	many	-	TRBJ1-1	CASSSATPEAFF	TGTGCCAGCAGTTCCGCCACCCCTGAAGCTTTCTTT
TRBV7-9	medium-sized	-	TRBJ2-1	CASTQGVEQFF	TGTGCCAGCACCCAAGGGGTTGAGCAGTTCTTC
TRBV7-7	many	-	TRBJ1-4	CASSPGVGEKLFF	TGTGCCAGCAGCCCGGGGGTGGGCGAAAAACTGTTTTTT
TRBV18	many	TRBD1	TRBJ2-2	CASSRDSANTGELFF	TGTGCCAGCTCCCGGGACAGCGCGAACACCGGGGAGCTGTTTTTT
TRBV25-1	medium-sized	-	TRBJ2-7	CASSDRGYYEQYF	TGTGCCAGCAGTGACCGGGGCTACTACGAGCAGTACTTC
TRBV3-1	-	TRBD1	TRBJ2-2	CACCQEVAGGETGELFF	TGTGCCTGCTGCCAGGAGGTTGCAGGGGGAGAGACCGGGGAGCTGTTTTTT
TRBV27	medium-sized	-	TRBJ1-4	CASSLLPHEKLFF	TGTGCCAGCAGTTTACTGCCCCATGAAAAACTGTTTTTT
TRBV7-2	many	TRBD2	TRBJ2-3	CASSDPGLAMNTQYF	TGTGCCAGCAGCGATCCGGGACTAGCAATGAATACGCAGTATTTT
TRBV7-2	medium-sized	-	TRBJ2-7	CASSFRRGYEQYF	TGTGCCAGCAGCTTTCGTAGGGGCTACGAGCAGTACTTC
TRBV11-3	-	-	TRBJ2-5	CASSFNSAETQYF	TGTGCCAGCAGCTTTAATAGCGCAGAGACCCAGTACTTC
TRBV7-2	medium-sized	TRBD2	TRBJ2-1	CASSLRTSADNEQFF	TGTGCCAGCAGCTTAAGGACTAGCGCCGACAATGAGCAGTTCTTC
TRBV3-1	many	-	TRBJ2-4	CASSQDIVQYF	TGTGCCAGCAGCCAGGATATCGTTCAGTACTTC
TRBV5-5	many	-	TRBJ2-3	CASSSVQGTDTQYF	TGTGCCAGCAGCTCCGTGCAGGGGACAGATACGCAGTATTTT